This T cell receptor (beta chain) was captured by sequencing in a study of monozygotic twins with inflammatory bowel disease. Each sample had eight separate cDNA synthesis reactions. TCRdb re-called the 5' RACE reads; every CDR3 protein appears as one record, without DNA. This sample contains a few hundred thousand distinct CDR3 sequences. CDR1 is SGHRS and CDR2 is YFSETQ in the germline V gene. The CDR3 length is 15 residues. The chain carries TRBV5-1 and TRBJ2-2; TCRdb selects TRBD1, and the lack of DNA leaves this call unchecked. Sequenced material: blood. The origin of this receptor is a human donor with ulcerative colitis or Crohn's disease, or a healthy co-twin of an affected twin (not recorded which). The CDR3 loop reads CASSSGPAEAGELFF.